The 4 T cell receptor beta chains presented below share a single source sample, sequenced in a study of cytotoxic CD8 clonotypes in ibrutinib-treated CLL. Clones were sequenced by immunoSEQ multiplex PCR, and TCRdb holds only the in-frame ones, with some missing. The sample contains about 300,000 clones, roughly 76% of which appear only once. The sample in question was PBMCs, obtained at disease progression, from a patient treated with ibrutinib. The receptors stem from a human donor with chronic lymphocytic leukemia.

CDR3 region: CASSLAQGGGEQYF. DNA for the CDR3: TGCGCCAGCAGCTTGGCACAGGGGGGCGGGGAGCAGTACTTC. The chain is built from TRBV5-1 and TRBJ2-7; 8 nucleotides match TRBD1. The CDR3 runs 14 residues. The V gene's germline CDR1 is SGHRS and CDR2 YFSETQ. V trimming: 0 bases; J trimming: 7 bases; junction bases outside the gene matches: 6.

This chain joins TRBV5-1 and TRBJ2-5; D not resolved. This CDR3 contains 15 residues. The germline CDR1 and CDR2 sequences are SGHRS and YFSETQ. Trimming took off 3 bases at V and 2 bases at J, with 14 bases between the two ends. The CDR3 loop reads CASSSNAYSQETQYF. The DNA of the CDR3 is TGCGCCAGCAGCTCAAATGCTTACAGTCAAGAGACCCAGTACTTC.

The chain joins TRBV11-2 to TRBJ1-1, with D unresolved. The germline V gene encodes CDR1 SGHAT and CDR2 FQNNGV. V shed 4 bases and J shed 3 bases, with 15 bases lying between them. The length of the CDR3 is 15 residues. The CDR3 DNA sequence: TGTGCCAGCAGCTCCGGACCCACCGGGGACACTGAAGCTTTCTTT. Translating it yields CASSSGPTGDTEAFF.

This clone was observed a single time. The V call is TRBV28, the J call TRBJ2-7; D unresolved. The CDR3 has 15 amino acids. From germline, CDR1 is MDHEN and CDR2 SYDVKM. V was pared by 0 bases and J by 2 bases, with 11 bases between. CDR3 amino acids: CASSLWRGSAYEQYF. The CDR3 DNA follows: TGTGCCAGCAGTTTATGGCGTGGCAGTGCCTACGAGCAGTACTTC. The variable domain in full, completed from reference TRBV28 and TRBJ2-7, reads DVKVTQSSRYLVKRTGEKVFLECVQDMDHENMFWYRQDPGLGLRLIYFSYDVKMKEKGDIPEGYSVSREKKERFSLILESASTNQTSMYLCASSLWRGSAYEQYFGPGTRLTVT.